This TCR beta chain was observed in a study of T cell repertoires in cytomegalovirus infection. Points from the study as a whole: Within the response measured ex vivo, HLA-C-restricted CMV-specific TCR beta clonotypes were dominant.

The CDR3 spans 17 residues. Germline V gene lookup returns CDR1 SGHAT and CDR2 FQNNGV. V was pared by 5 bases and J by 2 bases, with 19 bases between. MiXCR, run by TCRdb on the reads, gives a single entry per CDR3 protein. The sample lists about 490,000 distinct CDR3 sequences, about 30% occurring once. With regard to this clonotype: Antigen specificity is unknown.

V is TRBV11-2 and J is TRBJ1-3; perhaps TRBD1 as D (6 bases). The TCR was taken from a human donor in good health (CMV status not recorded). Some clones in this sample may be carry-over from other donors' samples. The sequencing input was PBMCs. CDR3 in amino acids: CASSSGTTFPAGNTIYF. CDR3 DNA: TGTGCCAGCAGCAGCGGGACAACTTTTCCGGCTGGAAACACCATATATTTT.